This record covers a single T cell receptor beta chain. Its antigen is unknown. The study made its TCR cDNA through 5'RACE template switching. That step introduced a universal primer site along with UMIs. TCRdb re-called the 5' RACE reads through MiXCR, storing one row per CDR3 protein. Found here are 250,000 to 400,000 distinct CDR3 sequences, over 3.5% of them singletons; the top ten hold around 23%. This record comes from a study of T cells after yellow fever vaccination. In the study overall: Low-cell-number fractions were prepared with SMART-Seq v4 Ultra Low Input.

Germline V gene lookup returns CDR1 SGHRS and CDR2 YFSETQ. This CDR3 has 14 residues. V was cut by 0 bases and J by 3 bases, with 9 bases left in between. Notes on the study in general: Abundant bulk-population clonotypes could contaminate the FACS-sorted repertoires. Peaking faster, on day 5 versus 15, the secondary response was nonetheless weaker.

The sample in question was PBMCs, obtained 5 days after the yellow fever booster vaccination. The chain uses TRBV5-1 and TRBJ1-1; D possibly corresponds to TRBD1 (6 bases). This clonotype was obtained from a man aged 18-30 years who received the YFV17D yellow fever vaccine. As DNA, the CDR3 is TGCGCCAGCAGCTTGGGACAGGAGTACACTGAAGCTTTCTTT. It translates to CASSLGQEYTEAFF. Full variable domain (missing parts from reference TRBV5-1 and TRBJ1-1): KAGVTQTPRYLIKTRGQQVTLSCSPISGHRSVSWYQQTPGQGLQFLFEYFSETQRNKGNFPGRFSGRQFSNSRSEMNVSTLELGDSALYLCASSLGQEYTEAFFGQGTRLTVV.